This T cell receptor (beta chain) emerged from a study of T-cell reconstitution after alpha-beta-depleted transplantation in children. Per germline, CDR1 SGHRS and CDR2 YFSETQ. The V gene end was trimmed by 5 bases and the J gene end by 8 bases; junction bases not matched to a gene: 8. This CDR3 has 14 residues. Library preparation (for TCRbeta) was performed with unique molecular identifiers. Each CDR3 protein gets one entry after TCRdb re-called the PCR reads with MiXCR. The repertoire includes hundreds of thousands of distinct CDR3 sequences, under 12% of them detected once, and 2% to 2.5% sits in the top ten. This clonotype was detected many times. Its cognate antigen is unknown. Regarding the study as a whole: About two months after transplant, alpha-beta T cells reportedly came from several hundred expanded graft clones. T-cell numbers and diversity one year post-transplant derived largely from freshly generated T cells. The high TCRbeta diversity at day 60 in some patients came from surviving recipient T cells and thymic progenitors.

This sequence was found in a child aged 2 to 10 with inherited bone marrow failure, due to receive a stem cell transplant. Here the sequenced sample was PBMCs, taken before TCRalphabeta/CD19-depleted stem cell transplant. The V gene is TRBV5-1, the J gene TRBJ2-1; 9 bases map to TRBD2. The CDR3 nucleotides are TGCGCCAGCAGGGGCGGGAGGGCCTTGGATGAGCAGTTCTTC. It specifies CASRGGRALDEQFF.